The rows below give T cell receptor beta chains drawn from one sample of a study of T cell repertoires in cytomegalovirus infection. One entry per CDR3 protein, called by TCRdb with MiXCR from the reads. Of hundreds of thousands of distinct CDR3 sequences detected, less than 25% appear once; the ten largest clones hold roughly 8%. Specimen: CD8+ T cells from PBMCs. Every receptor here comes from a human donor in good health (CMV status not recorded). Some clones in this sample may be carry-over from other donors' samples. Each CDR3 is given without its conserved first and last residue. Not every row has a clone size; where given, it reads once, few, many or a size class.

>NA|TRBV7-2
TSSSGAWGTEAF
>NA|TRBV28
ASSFKQGARQPQH
>NA|TRBV20-1
SASSPSFGNQPQH
>many|TRBV25-1
ASSEYNTGGNNSPLH
>NA|TRBV7-9
ASSLSDGEDEQY
>few|TRBV12-3/TRBV12-4
ASSFWTIPEANPGELF
>many|TRBV11-3
ASSYQENEEQF
>many|TRBV7-2
ASSLGQGLYSNQPQH
>few|TRBV20-1
SARPLAGVSYEQY
>few|TRBV2
ASSAVRAYTDTQY
>NA|TRBV19
ASSQTRAGGPYNEQF
>many|TRBV12-5
ASGSHTGGGYT
>many|TRBV7-2
ASSWGAGGVHPDTEAF
>few|TRBV6-2/TRBV6-3
ASSYSAAGGYGYT
>many|TRBV27
ASRDGGVLRTEAF
>NA|TRBV6-2/TRBV6-3
ASSTGGEGYGYT
>NA|TRBV6-6
ASRKRARNEKLF
>once|TRBV9
ASSLSRDPRGEAF
>NA|TRBV24-1
ATSAVDSTEETQY
>few|TRBV6-4
ASKSRRTGGRQPQH
>NA|TRBV7-9
ASSEVRNTEAF
>few|TRBV7-9
ASSFLDRAKNIQY
>NA|TRBV6-1
ASSELLGSTWETQY
>few|TRBV2
ASRHRDRRGETQY
>few|TRBV20-1
SASSFDSYNEQF
>NA|TRBV2
ASSTRDRGQ
>NA|TRBV7-6
VIIPSGANVLT
>many|TRBV4-1
ASSQTGSNGPLH
>NA|TRBV7-2
ASSLLSGGQETQY
>NA|TRBV7-3
ASSLTGYYEQF